This T cell receptor (beta chain) was sequenced in a study of blood T cell repertoires in COVID-19. Repertoires were generated with immunoSEQ multiplex PCR, while TCRdb's copy carries only in-frame clones and drops some. The data show about 270,000 clones, 90% seen once. Germline CDR1 is LGHDT and CDR2 is YNNKEL (reference sequence). The CDR3 contains 17 residues. V lost 0 bases to trimming and J lost 5 bases; unmatched junction nucleotides: 9. The rearrangement joins TRBV3-1 (or the pseudogene TRBV3-2) to TRBJ2-3, with 9 positions matching TRBD2. This receptor was obtained from a woman under 40 with acute COVID-19. The sequenced sample was PBMCs or T cells enriched from blood (not recorded which). CDR3 coding DNA: TGTGCCAGCAGCCAAGATTGGGCGGGAGGGCCTGGAGATACGCAGTATTTT. Its translation: CASSQDWAGGPGDTQYF.